This passage covers 5 T cell receptor beta chains from one sample sequenced in a study of vaccination and CD4 T cells after COVID-19. Treatment: roughly nine-day PBMC culture with coronavirus spike peptide pools or control peptides (ViraFEST assay). Their target antigens are unknown. Researchers used the Oncomine TCR Beta short-read assay to sequence DNA from cultured CD4+ T cells. TCRdb re-analysed the PCR reads in MiXCR, keeping a single row per CDR3 protein. The sample includes about 20,000 distinct CDR3 sequences, about 51% seen only once; the top ten take around 9.6%. The sequenced sample was CD4+ T cells from blood, cultured in vitro. Receptors originate from a human donor who had recovered from COVID-19.

This chain connects TRBV7-2 to TRBJ1-4; 7 positions agree with TRBD1. Losses at the gene ends were 7 bases for V and 9 bases for J; bases not matched to a gene: 14. The germline V gene has CDR1 SGHTA and CDR2 FQGNSA. The CDR3 covers 15 residues. The CDR3 loop is CASTSGGQRNKKLFF. The CDR3 nucleotides read TGTGCCAGCACCTCTGGGGGACAGAGAAATAAAAAACTGTTTTTT.

This chain joins TRBV6-1 and TRBJ1-5, with a weak D call TRBD1 (5 bases). Trimming removed 7 bases from V and 1 base from J, with 11 bases in between. The CDR3 spans 14 residues. CDR1 and CDR2 (germline): MNHNS, SASEGT. CDR3 protein: CASTEGMSNQPQHF. The CDR3 DNA sequence: TGTGCCAGCACCGAGGGGATGAGCAATCAGCCCCAGCATTTT.

The J gene is TRBJ1-3, the V gene TRBV12-3 or TRBV12-4; no clear D. The CDR3 is made up of 12 amino acids. V gave up 2 bases and J gave up 8 bases, with 7 bases separating them. CDR3 DNA: TGTGCCAGCAGTTTAATATTAGACACCATATATTTT. This gives the protein CASSLILDTIYF.

The table lists this clonotype with a few counts. The V call is TRBV6-2 or TRBV6-3, the J call TRBJ1-5; D gene unclear. Germline lookup yields CDR1 MNHEY and CDR2 SVGEGT. Trimming stripped 5 bases from V and 4 bases from J, with 18 bases between. The length of the CDR3 is 16 residues. The CDR3 protein is CASSPKRVGQNQPQHF. The DNA of the CDR3 is TGTGCCAGCAGTCCTAAGCGCGTTGGGCAAAATCAGCCCCAGCATTTT.

V gene TRBV5-1 combines with J gene TRBJ2-2; unclear D gene. CDR1 and CDR2 from the germline V gene are SGHRS and YFSETQ. The CDR3 sequence is 14 residues long. The V end was cut by 4 bases, the J end by 1 base, with 8 bases between. In nucleotides, the CDR3 is TGCGCCAGCAGCCCCGACCTGAACACCGGGGAGCTGTTTTTT. Translated: CASSPDLNTGELFF.